Listed below are T cell receptor beta chains from one sample, sequenced in a study of blood T cell repertoires in COVID-19. Assay: immunoSEQ multiplex PCR; the TCRdb copy retains only in-frame clones and omits some. Among 250,000 or so clones listed, around 90% were seen once. Sequencing used PBMCs or T cells enriched from blood (not recorded which). The receptors come from a woman aged 25 to 39 who had been exposed to COVID-19. The CDR3 runs from the conserved cysteine through the conserved F or W. A D gene is named only where the DNA matches it firmly. Part of the rows lack a size; the others show once, few, many or a class for expanded clones.

cdr3_length	v_call	d_call	j_call	clone_size	cdr3_aa	cdr3_nt
11	TRBV30	.	TRBJ2-1	.	CAWSGVVEQFF	TGTGCCTGGAGTGGCGTCGTTGAGCAGTTCTTC
14	TRBV5-1	TRBD1	TRBJ2-2	.	CASSPRTGPRELFF	TGCGCCAGCAGCCCTCGGACAGGGCCCAGGGAGCTGTTTTTT
14	TRBV2	TRBD2	TRBJ2-7	.	CASSFSGPSYEQYF	TGTGCCAGTTCTTTTAGCGGGCCTTCCTACGAGCAGTACTTC
14	TRBV3-1/TRBV3-2	.	TRBJ2-7	.	CASSWRAGADEQYF	TGTGCCAGCAGTTGGAGGGCCGGGGCCGACGAGCAGTACTTC
16	TRBV7-9	TRBD2	TRBJ2-3	.	CASSLDRTSGTDTQYF	TGTGCCAGCAGCTTAGATCGGACTAGCGGCACAGATACGCAGTATTTT
14	TRBV6-5	.	TRBJ2-7	.	CASSSRIPSDEQYF	TGTGCCAGCAGTTCGAGGATACCTTCCGACGAGCAGTACTTC
14	TRBV7-3	.	TRBJ2-1	.	CASSLTGGYNEQFF	TGTGCCAGCAGCTTAACGGGAGGATACAATGAGCAGTTCTTC
14	TRBV19	TRBD1	TRBJ2-3	.	CASSPGQGTDTQYF	TGTGCCAGTAGCCCGGGACAGGGGACAGATACGCAGTATTTT
15	TRBV28	TRBD1	TRBJ1-6	.	CASSIAGGYNSPLHF	TGTGCCAGCAGTATAGCAGGGGGATATAATTCACCCCTCCACTTT
18	TRBV11-2	.	TRBJ2-1	once	CASSLQLWIQGLYNEQFF	TGTGCCAGCAGCTTACAGTTATGGATTCAGGGGCTCTACAATGAGCAGTTCTTC
14	TRBV28	TRBD1	TRBJ2-7	.	CASSQPQGSNEQYF	TGTGCCAGCAGCCAACCACAGGGGAGCAACGAGCAGTACTTC
16	TRBV27	.	TRBJ1-2	.	CASSLSPQSHGYGYTF	TGTGCCAGCAGTTTATCGCCACAGAGTCATGGATATGGCTACACCTTC
18	TRBV7-9	TRBD2	TRBJ2-3	.	CASSSKSTSGTSTDTQYF	TGTGCCAGCAGCTCCAAATCGACTAGCGGGACTAGCACAGATACGCAGTATTTT
14	TRBV5-1	TRBD1	TRBJ1-4	once	CASSRDRPNEKLFF	TGCGCCAGCAGCCGGGACAGACCTAATGAAAAACTGTTTTTT
17	TRBV10-3	TRBD2	TRBJ2-1	.	CAIGGGTSGTPLNEQFF	TGTGCCATCGGGGGCGGGACTAGCGGGACCCCCCTCAATGAGCAGTTCTTC
14	TRBV19	.	TRBJ2-1	.	CASSVDSSYNEQFF	TGTGCCAGTAGTGTGGACAGCTCCTACAATGAGCAGTTCTTC
15	TRBV11-3	TRBD2	TRBJ2-1	.	CASSFISGGYNEQFF	TGTGCCAGCAGCTTCATTAGCGGGGGATACAATGAGCAGTTCTTC
15	TRBV6-6	TRBD2	TRBJ2-7	.	CASSTGLAQLYEQYF	TGTGCCAGCAGTACGGGACTAGCGCAACTCTACGAGCAGTACTTC
14	TRBV6-1	.	TRBJ1-1	.	CASSEVALNTEAFF	TGTGCCAGCAGTGAAGTGGCACTGAACACTGAAGCTTTCTTT
16	TRBV2	.	TRBJ1-2	.	CASSDPPQGSLYGYTF	TGTGCCAGCAGTGACCCCCCACAGGGTTCGCTCTATGGCTACACCTTC
15	TRBV28	.	TRBJ1-2	.	CASSPSAGPNYGYTF	TGTGCCAGCAGTCCTTCTGCAGGGCCTAACTATGGCTACACCTTC
14	TRBV5-6	TRBD2	TRBJ2-1	.	CASIKLAGDNEQFF	TGTGCCAGCATTAAACTAGCGGGAGACAATGAGCAGTTCTTC
14	TRBV7-6	TRBD2	TRBJ2-7	.	CASSFGGSSYEQYF	TGTGCCAGCAGCTTTGGCGGGAGCTCCTACGAGCAGTACTTC
14	TRBV15	.	TRBJ2-3	.	CATELSYSTDTQYF	TGTGCCACCGAACTATCCTATAGCACAGATACGCAGTATTTT
13	TRBV2	.	TRBJ2-1	.	CASSLDSYNEQFF	TGTGCCAGCAGTTTGGACAGCTACAATGAGCAGTTCTTC
16	TRBV18	.	TRBJ1-5	.	CASSPRAGVSNQPQHF	TGTGCCAGCTCACCACGGGCAGGGGTGAGCAATCAGCCCCAGCATTTT
17	TRBV11-3	TRBD1	TRBJ1-4	.	CASSTGQEEATNEKLFF	TGTGCCAGCAGCACCGGACAGGAGGAAGCAACTAATGAAAAACTGTTTTTT
14	TRBV7-9	.	TRBJ2-1	.	CASSLSGVHNEQFF	TGTGCCAGCAGCTTATCGGGTGTTCACAATGAGCAGTTCTTC
15	TRBV6-1	.	TRBJ1-1	.	CASSENSGLNTEAFF	TGTGCCAGCAGTGAAAACAGCGGACTGAACACTGAAGCTTTCTTT
19	TRBV11-2	TRBD2	TRBJ2-1	.	CASSLDRWGTSGTGDEQFF	TGTGCCAGCAGCTTAGATCGATGGGGGACTAGCGGGACCGGGGATGAGCAGTTCTTC
13	TRBV5-1	.	TRBJ1-2	once	CASSFGQKGGYTF	TGCGCCAGCAGCTTCGGACAAAAGGGAGGCTACACCTTC
11	TRBV20-1	.	TRBJ1-1	.	CSSTGNTEAFF	TGCAGTTCGACAGGGAACACTGAAGCTTTCTTT
14	TRBV3-1/TRBV3-2	.	TRBJ1-5	.	CASSQGQNNQPQHF	TGTGCCAGCAGCCAAGGGCAGAACAATCAGCCCCAGCATTTT
15	TRBV30	.	TRBJ2-5	.	CAWSAPGVDQETQYF	TGTGCCTGGAGTGCCCCTGGAGTCGACCAAGAGACCCAGTACTTC
16	TRBV3-1/TRBV3-2	TRBD1	TRBJ1-2	.	CASSRRIQGAVYGYTF	TGTGCCAGCAGCCGACGGATACAGGGGGCGGTTTATGGCTACACCTTC
20	TRBV19	TRBD2	TRBJ2-2	.	CASRPASATSGSYYTGELFF	TGTGCCAGTAGACCCGCCTCGGCGACTAGCGGGAGTTACTACACCGGGGAGCTGTTTTTT
16	TRBV4-1	TRBD1	TRBJ1-2	.	CASSSTGTGVNYGYTF	TGCGCCAGCAGTTCAACCGGGACAGGGGTTAACTATGGCTACACCTTC
15	TRBV2	TRBD1	TRBJ1-1	.	CASSERTGILPEAFF	TGTGCCAGCAGTGAGAGGACAGGGATCCTCCCTGAAGCTTTCTTT
15	TRBV7-2	.	TRBJ2-3	.	CASGMEGASTDTQYF	TGTGCCAGCGGTATGGAAGGGGCTAGCACAGATACGCAGTATTTT
18	TRBV10-2	TRBD2	TRBJ2-5	.	CASSGGHHGSGGQETQYF	TGCGCCAGCAGTGGTGGACATCACGGTTCGGGAGGGCAAGAGACCCAGTACTTC
19	TRBV11-2	TRBD2	TRBJ2-7	.	CASSLGLAGGAVLSYEQYF	TGTGCCAGCAGCTTGGGACTAGCGGGAGGTGCGGTTCTTTCCTACGAGCAGTACTTC
12	TRBV12-3/TRBV12-4	.	TRBJ2-7	.	CASSFQVYEQYF	TGTGCCAGCAGTTTCCAGGTTTACGAGCAGTACTTC
15	TRBV27	TRBD2	TRBJ2-5	.	CASSPGTSGRQTQYF	TGTGCCAGCAGTCCAGGGACTAGCGGGAGACAGACCCAGTACTTC
17	TRBV28	TRBD1	TRBJ1-4	.	CASSPTGGGRTNEKLFF	TGTGCCAGCAGCCCAACAGGGGGCGGAAGAACTAATGAAAAACTGTTTTTT
15	TRBV6-5	TRBD1	TRBJ2-7	.	CASRITGVGSYEQYF	TGTGCCAGCAGGATCACAGGGGTCGGCTCCTACGAGCAGTACTTC
16	TRBV6-5	.	TRBJ2-1	few	CASSYDPAEGSGEQFF	TGTGCCAGCAGTTACGATCCAGCGGAAGGTTCGGGTGAGCAGTTCTTC
16	TRBV7-9	TRBD2	TRBJ2-5	.	CASSSIPGGAGETQYF	TGTGCCAGCAGCTCCATTCCGGGAGGGGCTGGGGAGACCCAGTACTTC